This TCR beta chain was captured in a study of cytomegalovirus exposure and HLA in healthy donors. Findings and limits, study-wide: A missense variant in DCLRE1C was later tied to TCR beta V- and J-gene trimming. The likely origin of a cluster of highly shared sequence variants was a sequencing artifact.

A multiplex PCR was run with 60 Vbeta primers and 13 Jbeta primers. TCRdb keeps only in-frame clones here, not all; method: immunoSEQ multiplex PCR. The sample has 150,000 to 200,000 clones; 84% are singletons. CDR3 size: 13 residues. V was shortened by 3 bases and J by 2 bases, with 8 bases between the two germline ends. Germline CDR1 is MDHEN and CDR2 is SYDVKM. Notes on this clone: Its antigen is unidentified.

The gene calls are TRBV28 and TRBJ2-7; D not resolved. Sequenced input: PBMCs. The receptor was derived from a man aged 18 to 29 in good health and CMV-seronegative. CDR3: CASSLVTPYEQYF. In nucleotides, the CDR3 is TGTGCCAGCAGTTTGGTGACACCCTACGAGCAGTACTTC.